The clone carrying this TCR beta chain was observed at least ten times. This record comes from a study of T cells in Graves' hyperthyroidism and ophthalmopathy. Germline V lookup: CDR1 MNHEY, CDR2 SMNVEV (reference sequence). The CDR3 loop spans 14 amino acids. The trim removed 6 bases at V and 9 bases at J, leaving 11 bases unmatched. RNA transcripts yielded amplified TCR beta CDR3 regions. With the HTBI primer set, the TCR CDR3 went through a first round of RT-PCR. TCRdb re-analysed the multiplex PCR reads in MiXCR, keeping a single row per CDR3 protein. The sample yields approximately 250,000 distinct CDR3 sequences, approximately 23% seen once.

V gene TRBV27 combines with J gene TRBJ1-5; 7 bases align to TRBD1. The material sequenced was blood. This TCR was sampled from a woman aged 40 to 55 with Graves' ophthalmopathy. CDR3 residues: CASSLQGPPRPQHF. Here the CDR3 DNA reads TGTGCCAGCAGCTTACAGGGGCCGCCAAGGCCCCAGCATTTT.